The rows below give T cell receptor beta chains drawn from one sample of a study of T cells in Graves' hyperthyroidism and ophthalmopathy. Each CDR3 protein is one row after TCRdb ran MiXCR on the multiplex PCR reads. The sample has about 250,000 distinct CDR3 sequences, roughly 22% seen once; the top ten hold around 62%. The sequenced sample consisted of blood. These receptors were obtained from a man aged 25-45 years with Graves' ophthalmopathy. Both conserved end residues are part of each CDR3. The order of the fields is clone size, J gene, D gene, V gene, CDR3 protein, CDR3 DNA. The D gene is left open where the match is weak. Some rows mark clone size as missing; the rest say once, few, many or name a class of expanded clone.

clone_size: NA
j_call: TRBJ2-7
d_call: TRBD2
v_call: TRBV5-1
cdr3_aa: CASSSGTSDTYEQYF
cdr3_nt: TGCGCCAGCAGCTCTGGGACTAGCGACACCTACGAGCAGTACTTC

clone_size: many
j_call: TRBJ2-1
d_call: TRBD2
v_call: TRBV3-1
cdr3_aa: CASSQASGNNEQFF
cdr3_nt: TGTGCCAGCAGCCAAGCTAGCGGGAACAATGAGCAGTTCTTC

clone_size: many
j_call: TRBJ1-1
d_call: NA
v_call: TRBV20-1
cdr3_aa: CSAENTEAFF
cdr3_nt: TGCAGTGCCGAGAACACTGAAGCTTTCTTT

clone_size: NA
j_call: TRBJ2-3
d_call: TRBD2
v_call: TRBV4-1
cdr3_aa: CASSQGGLAGSDTQYF
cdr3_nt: TGCGCCAGCAGCCAAGGAGGACTAGCGGGGTCAGATACGCAGTATTTT

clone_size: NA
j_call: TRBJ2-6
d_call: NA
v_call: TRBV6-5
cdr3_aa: CASSRISGANVLTF
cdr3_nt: TGTGCCAGCAGTCGGATCTCTGGGGCCAACGTCCTGACTTTC

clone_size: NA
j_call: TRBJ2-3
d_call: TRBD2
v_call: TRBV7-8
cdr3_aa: CASSQRELGTQYF
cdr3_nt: TGTGCCAGCAGCCAGCGGGAGTTAGGTACGCAGTATTTT

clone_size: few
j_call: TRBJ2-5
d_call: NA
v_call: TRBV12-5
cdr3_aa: CASGQYGAQETQYF
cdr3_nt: TGTGCTAGTGGTCAGTACGGGGCCCAAGAGACCCAGTACTTC

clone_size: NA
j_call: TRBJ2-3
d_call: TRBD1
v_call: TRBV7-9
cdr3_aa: CASSLGQGVPDTQYF
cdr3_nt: TGTGCCAGCAGCTTAGGACAGGGGGTTCCAGATACGCAGTATTTT

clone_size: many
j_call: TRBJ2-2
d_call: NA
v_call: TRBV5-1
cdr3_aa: CASSDTGELFF
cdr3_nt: TGCGCCAGCAGCGACACCGGGGAGCTGTTTTTT

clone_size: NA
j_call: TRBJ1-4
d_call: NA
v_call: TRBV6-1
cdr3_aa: CASNQAGGNEKLFF
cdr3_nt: TGTGCCAGCAACCAGGCGGGGGGGAATGAAAAACTGTTTTTT

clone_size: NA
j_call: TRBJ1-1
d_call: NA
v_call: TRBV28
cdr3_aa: CASSPPWAAEAFF
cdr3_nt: TGTGCCAGCAGTCCCCCATGGGCGGCTGAAGCTTTCTTT

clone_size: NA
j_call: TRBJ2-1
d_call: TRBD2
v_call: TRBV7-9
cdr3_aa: CASSLLAGPVVEQFF
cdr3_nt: TGTGCCAGCAGCTTATTAGCGGGACCCGTTGTGGAGCAGTTCTTC

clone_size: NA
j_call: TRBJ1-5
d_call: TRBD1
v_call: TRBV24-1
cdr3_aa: CATSDLNRGRPVLHF
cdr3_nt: TGTGCCACCAGTGATTTGAACAGGGGGCGCCCGGTTTTGCATTTT

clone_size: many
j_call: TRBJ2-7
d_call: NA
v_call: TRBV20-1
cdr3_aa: CSARDIRGGTYEQYF
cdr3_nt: TGCAGTGCTAGAGATATCAGGGGGGGTACCTACGAGCAGTACTTC

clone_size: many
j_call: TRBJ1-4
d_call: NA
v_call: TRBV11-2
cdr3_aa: CASSGSGGREKLFF
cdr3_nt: TGTGCCAGCAGCGGGAGCGGTGGAAGGGAAAAACTGTTTTTT

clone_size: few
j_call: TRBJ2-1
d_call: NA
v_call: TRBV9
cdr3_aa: CASSAALPSNEQFF
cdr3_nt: TGTGCCAGCAGCGCCGCCTTACCTAGCAATGAGCAGTTCTTC

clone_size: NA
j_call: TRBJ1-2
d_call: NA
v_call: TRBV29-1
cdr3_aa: CSVEGAGSRGYTF
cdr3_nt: TGCAGCGTTGAGGGCGCAGGGTCGCGTGGCTACACCTTC

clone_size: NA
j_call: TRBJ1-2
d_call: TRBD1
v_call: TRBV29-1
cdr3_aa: CSVARTGGASYGYTF
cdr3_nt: TGCAGCGTTGCGAGGACAGGGGGCGCCAGCTATGGCTACACCTTC

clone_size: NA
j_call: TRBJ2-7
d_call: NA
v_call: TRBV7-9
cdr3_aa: CASSLVGGPYEQYF
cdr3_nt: TGTGCCAGCAGTTTAGTAGGGGGTCCCTACGAGCAGTACTTC

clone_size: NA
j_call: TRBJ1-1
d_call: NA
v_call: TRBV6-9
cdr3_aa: CASSYIRGGGEAFF
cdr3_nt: TGTGCCAGCAGTTATATCCGGGGGGGGGGTGAAGCTTTCTTT

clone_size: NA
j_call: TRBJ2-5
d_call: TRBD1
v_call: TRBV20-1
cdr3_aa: CSASSTGVGRETQYF
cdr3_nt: TGCAGTGCCTCCTCAACAGGGGTTGGGCGAGAGACCCAGTACTTC

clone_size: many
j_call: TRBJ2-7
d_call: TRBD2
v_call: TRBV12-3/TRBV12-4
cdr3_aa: CASSLVGLAGYSYEQYF
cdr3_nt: TGTGCCAGCAGTTTAGTGGGACTAGCGGGTTACTCCTACGAGCAGTACTTC

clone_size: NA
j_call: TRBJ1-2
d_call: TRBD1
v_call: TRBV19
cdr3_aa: CASSTIAGQGLHGYTF
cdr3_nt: TGTGCCAGTAGTACCATAGCCGGACAGGGCTTACATGGCTACACCTTC

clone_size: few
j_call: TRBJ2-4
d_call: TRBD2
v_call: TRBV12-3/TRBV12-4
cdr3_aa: CASTWGGSPKNIQYF
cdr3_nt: TGTGCCAGCACCTGGGGAGGGAGTCCCAAAAACATTCAGTACTTC

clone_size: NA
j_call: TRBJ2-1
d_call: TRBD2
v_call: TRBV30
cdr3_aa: CAWSVLAGVLDEQFF
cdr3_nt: TGTGCCTGGAGTGTTCTAGCGGGAGTACTTGATGAGCAGTTCTTC

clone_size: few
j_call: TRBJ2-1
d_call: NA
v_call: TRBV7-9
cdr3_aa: CASSLGEAPYNEQFF
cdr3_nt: TGTGCCAGCAGCTTGGGCGAAGCACCCTACAATGAGCAGTTCTTC

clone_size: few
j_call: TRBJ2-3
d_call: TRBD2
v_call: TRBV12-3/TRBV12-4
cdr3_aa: CASSNGLAGMYDTQYF
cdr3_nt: TGTGCCAGCAGCAACGGACTAGCGGGAATGTATGATACGCAGTATTTT

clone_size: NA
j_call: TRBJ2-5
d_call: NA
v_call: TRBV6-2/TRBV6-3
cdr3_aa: CASSYLAPGRETQYF
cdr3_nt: TGTGCCAGCAGTTACTTAGCGCCGGGGAGGGAGACCCAGTACTTC

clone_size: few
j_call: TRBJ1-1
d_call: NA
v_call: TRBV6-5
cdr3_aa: CASSYSKPQNTEAFF
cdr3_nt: TGTGCCAGCAGTTACTCGAAACCCCAGAACACTGAAGCTTTCTTT

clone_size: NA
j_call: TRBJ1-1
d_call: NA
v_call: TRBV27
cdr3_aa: CASSQSMIAEAFF
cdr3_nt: TGTGCCAGCAGTCAAAGCATGATTGCCGAAGCTTTCTTT

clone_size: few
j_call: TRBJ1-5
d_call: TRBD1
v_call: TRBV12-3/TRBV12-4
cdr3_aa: CASSRKTGASNQPQHF
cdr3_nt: TGTGCCAGCAGCCGTAAAACAGGGGCGAGCAATCAGCCCCAGCATTTT

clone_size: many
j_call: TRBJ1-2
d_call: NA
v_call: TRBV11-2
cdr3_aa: CASSLVLGTGRGGYTF
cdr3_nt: TGTGCCAGCAGCTTAGTATTGGGTACAGGCCGAGGGGGCTACACCTTC

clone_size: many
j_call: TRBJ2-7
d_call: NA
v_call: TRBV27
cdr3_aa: CASSPRDGTFDEQYF
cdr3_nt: TGTGCCAGCAGTCCCCGGGACGGCACTTTCGACGAGCAGTACTTC

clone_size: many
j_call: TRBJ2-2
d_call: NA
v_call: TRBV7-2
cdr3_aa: CASSHQIRELFF
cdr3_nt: TGTGCCAGCAGCCACCAGATCAGGGAGCTGTTTTTT

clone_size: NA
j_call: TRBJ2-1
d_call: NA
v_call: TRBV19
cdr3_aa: CASSIAPGGLNNEQFF
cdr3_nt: TGTGCCAGTAGTATAGCACCCGGGGGGCTGAATAATGAGCAGTTCTTC

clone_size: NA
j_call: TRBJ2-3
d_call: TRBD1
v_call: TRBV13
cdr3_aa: CASSYRGDTQYF
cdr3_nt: TGTGCCAGCAGCTACAGGGGGGATACGCAGTATTTT

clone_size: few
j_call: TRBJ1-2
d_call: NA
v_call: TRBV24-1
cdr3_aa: CATSDSKINTGYGYTF
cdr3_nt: TGTGCCACCAGTGATTCGAAAATTAACACAGGTTATGGCTACACCTTC

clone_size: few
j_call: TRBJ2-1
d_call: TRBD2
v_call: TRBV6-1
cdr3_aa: CASSPQGGRGPEQFF
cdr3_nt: TGTGCCAGCAGTCCCCAAGGCGGGAGGGGTCCTGAGCAGTTCTTC

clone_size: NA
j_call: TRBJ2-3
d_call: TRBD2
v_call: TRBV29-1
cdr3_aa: CSVVAGGPDTQYF
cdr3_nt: TGCAGCGTTGTAGCGGGAGGGCCAGATACGCAGTATTTT

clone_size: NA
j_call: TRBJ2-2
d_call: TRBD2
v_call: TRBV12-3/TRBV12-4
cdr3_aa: CASSFGAGGYTGELFF
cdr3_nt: TGTGCCAGCAGTTTCGGAGCGGGAGGGTACACCGGGGAGCTGTTTTTT

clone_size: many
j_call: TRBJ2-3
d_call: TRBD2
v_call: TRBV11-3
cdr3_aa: CASSLALPLAGGTDTQYF
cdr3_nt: TGTGCCAGCAGCTTAGCTTTGCCTCTAGCGGGAGGGACAGATACGCAGTATTTT

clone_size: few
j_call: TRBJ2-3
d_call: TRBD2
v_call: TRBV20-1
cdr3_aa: CSAPGTSSRRRTDTQYF
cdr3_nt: TGCAGTGCGCCCGGGACTAGCTCACGGCGGAGGACAGATACGCAGTATTTT

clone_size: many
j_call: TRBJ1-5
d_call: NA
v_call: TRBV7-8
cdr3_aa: CASSLGWGQPQHF
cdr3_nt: TGTGCCAGCAGCTTAGGGTGGGGGCAGCCCCAGCATTTT

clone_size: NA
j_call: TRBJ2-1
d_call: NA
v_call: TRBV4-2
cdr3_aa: CASSQGGTYEQFF
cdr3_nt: TGTGCCAGCAGCCAAGGCGGGACTTATGAGCAGTTCTTC

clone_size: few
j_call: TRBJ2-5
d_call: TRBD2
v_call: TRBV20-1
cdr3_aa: CSWDSPGLAGGPGETQYF
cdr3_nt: TGCAGCTGGGACAGCCCGGGACTAGCGGGAGGGCCGGGGGAGACCCAGTACTTC

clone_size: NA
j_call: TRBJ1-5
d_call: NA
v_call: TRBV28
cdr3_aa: CASSLAYLGQEDQPQHF
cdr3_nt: TGTGCCAGCAGTTTAGCTTACCTAGGACAAGAAGATCAGCCCCAGCATTTT

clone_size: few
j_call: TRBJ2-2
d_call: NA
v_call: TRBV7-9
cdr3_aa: CASSPRGLTGELFF
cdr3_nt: TGTGCCAGCAGCCCCCGAGGTCTCACCGGGGAGCTGTTTTTT

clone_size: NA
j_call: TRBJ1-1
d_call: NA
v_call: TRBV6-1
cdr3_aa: CATGRTEAFF
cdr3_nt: TGTGCCACTGGGCGGACTGAAGCTTTCTTT

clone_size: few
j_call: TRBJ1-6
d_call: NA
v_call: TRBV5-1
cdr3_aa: CASSLRGESPLHF
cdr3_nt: TGCGCCAGCAGCTTGCGGGGTGAATCACCCCTCCACTTT